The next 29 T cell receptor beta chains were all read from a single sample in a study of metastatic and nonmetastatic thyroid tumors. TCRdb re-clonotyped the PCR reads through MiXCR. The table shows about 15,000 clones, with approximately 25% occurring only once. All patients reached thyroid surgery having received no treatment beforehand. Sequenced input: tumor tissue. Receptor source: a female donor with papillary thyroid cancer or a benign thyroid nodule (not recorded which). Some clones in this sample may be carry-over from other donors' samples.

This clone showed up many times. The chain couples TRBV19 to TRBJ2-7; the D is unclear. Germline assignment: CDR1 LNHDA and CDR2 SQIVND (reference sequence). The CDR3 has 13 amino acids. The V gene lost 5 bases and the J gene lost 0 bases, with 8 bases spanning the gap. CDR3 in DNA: TGTGCCAGTAGTCCCACTCCCTCCTACGAGCAGTACTTC. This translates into CASSPTPSYEQYF. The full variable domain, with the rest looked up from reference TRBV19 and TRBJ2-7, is DGGITQSPKYLFRKEGQNVTLSCEQNLNHDAMYWYRQDPGQGLRLIYYSQIVNDFQKGDIAEGYSVSREKKESFPLTVTSAQKNPTAFYLCASSPTPSYEQYFGPGTRLTVT.

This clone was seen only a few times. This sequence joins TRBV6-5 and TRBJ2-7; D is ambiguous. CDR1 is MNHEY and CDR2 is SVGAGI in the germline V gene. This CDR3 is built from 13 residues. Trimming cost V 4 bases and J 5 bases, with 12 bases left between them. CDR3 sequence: CASSLVAGDEQYF. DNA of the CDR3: TGTGCCAGCAGTTTAGTGGCTGGCGACGAGCAGTACTTC.

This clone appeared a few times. The CDR3 region is CASSVASGQTYEQYF. The CDR3 nucleotides are TGTGCCAGTAGTGTAGCTAGCGGGCAAACCTACGAGCAGTACTTC. This rearrangement joins TRBV19 to TRBJ2-7, with 8 positions matching TRBD2. Germline CDR1 LNHDA, CDR2 SQIVND (reference sequence). V shed 5 bases and J 2 bases; nucleotides not matched to a gene: 8. The CDR3 consists of 15 residues. Complete variable domain (other parts from reference TRBV19 and TRBJ2-7): DGGITQSPKYLFRKEGQNVTLSCEQNLNHDAMYWYRQDPGQGLRLIYYSQIVNDFQKGDIAEGYSVSREKKESFPLTVTSAQKNPTAFYLCASSVASGQTYEQYFGPGTRLTVT.

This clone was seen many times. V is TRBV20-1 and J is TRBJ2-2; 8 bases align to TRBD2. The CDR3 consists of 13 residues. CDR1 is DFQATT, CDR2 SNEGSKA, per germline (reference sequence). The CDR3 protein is CSVAGTNTGELFF. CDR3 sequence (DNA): TGCAGCGTAGCGGGAACGAACACCGGGGAGCTGTTTTTT.

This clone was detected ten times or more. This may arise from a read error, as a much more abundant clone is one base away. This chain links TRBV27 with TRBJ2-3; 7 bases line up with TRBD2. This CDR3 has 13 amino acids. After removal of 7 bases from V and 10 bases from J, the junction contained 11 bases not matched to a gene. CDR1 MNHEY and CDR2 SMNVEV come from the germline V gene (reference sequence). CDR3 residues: CASILTSRSAQYF. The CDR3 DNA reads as TGTGCCAGCATCCTGACTAGCAGGAGCGCGCAGTATTTT.

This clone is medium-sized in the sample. The CDR3 here is CASSQDEGGQFF. In nucleotides, the CDR3 is TGTGCCAGCAGCCAAGACGAGGGGGGGCAGTTCTTC. This rearrangement joins TRBV3-1 to TRBJ2-1; perhaps D is TRBD1 or TRBD2 (6 bases each). Trimming removed 0 bases from V and 12 bases from J, with 9 bases in between. The CDR3 has 12 amino acids. Germline assignment: CDR1 LGHDT and CDR2 YNNKEL (reference sequence).

The CDR3 region is CASSELGNEQFF. DNA of the CDR3: TGTGCCAGCAGTGAATTAGGCAATGAGCAGTTCTTC. The V and J genes are TRBV25-1 and TRBJ2-1; D is ambiguous. From germline, CDR1 is MGHDK and CDR2 SYGVNS. V was clipped by 1 base and J by 6 bases, with 4 bases between them. The CDR3 is 12 amino acids.

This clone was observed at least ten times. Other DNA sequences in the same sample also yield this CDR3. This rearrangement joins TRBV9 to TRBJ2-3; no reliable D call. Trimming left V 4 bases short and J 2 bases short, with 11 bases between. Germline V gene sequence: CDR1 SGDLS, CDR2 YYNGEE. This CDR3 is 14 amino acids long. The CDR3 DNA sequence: TGTGCCAGCAGCCCCCGGGCGTCCACAGATACGCAGTATTTT. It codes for CASSPRASTDTQYF. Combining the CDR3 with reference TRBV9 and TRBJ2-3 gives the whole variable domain DSGVTQTPKHLITATGQRVTLRCSPRSGDLSVYWYQQSLDQGLQFLIQYYNGEERAKGNILERFSAQQFPDLHSELNLSSLELGDSALYFCASSPRASTDTQYFGPGTRLTVL.

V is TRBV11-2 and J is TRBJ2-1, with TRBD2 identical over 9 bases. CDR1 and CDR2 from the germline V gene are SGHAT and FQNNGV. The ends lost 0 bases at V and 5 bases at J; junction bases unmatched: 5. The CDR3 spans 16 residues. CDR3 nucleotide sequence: TGTGCCAGCAGCTTAGATCGGACTAGCGAGGACAATGAGCAGTTCTTC. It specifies CASSLDRTSEDNEQFF.

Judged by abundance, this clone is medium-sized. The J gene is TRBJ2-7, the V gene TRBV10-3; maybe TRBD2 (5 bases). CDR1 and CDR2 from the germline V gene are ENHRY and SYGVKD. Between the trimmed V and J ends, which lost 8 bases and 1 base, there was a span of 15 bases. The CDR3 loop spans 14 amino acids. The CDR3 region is CAIHPGLPSYEQYF. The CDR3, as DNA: TGTGCCATCCACCCTGGACTTCCATCCTACGAGCAGTACTTC.

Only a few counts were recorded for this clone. As DNA, the CDR3 is TGTGCCAGCAGCGGGCCGGGGTGCGCGATCTATGGCTACACCTTC. Translated, it gives CASSGPGCAIYGYTF. This rearrangement joins TRBV28 to TRBJ1-2; D is uncertain. The CDR3 has 15 amino acids. From germline, CDR1 is MDHEN and CDR2 SYDVKM. Trimming removed 6 bases at V and 4 bases at J, with 18 bases between.

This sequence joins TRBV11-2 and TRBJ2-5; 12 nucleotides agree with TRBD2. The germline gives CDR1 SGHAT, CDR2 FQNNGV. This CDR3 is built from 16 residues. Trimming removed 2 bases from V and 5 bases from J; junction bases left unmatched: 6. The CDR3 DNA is TGTGCCAGCAGCTTATACGGACTAGCGGGATTGGAGACCCAGTACTTC. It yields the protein CASSLYGLAGLETQYF.

The CDR3, as DNA: TGTGCCAGCAGTTCCTCAAACCTGAAATTCGCCTACGAGCAGTACTTC. As protein: CASSSSNLKFAYEQYF. The V gene is TRBV28, the J gene TRBJ2-7; no clear D. CDR1 and CDR2 (germline): MDHEN, SYDVKM. CDR3 length: 16 residues. Trimming took 4 bases from V and 2 from J, leaving 18 bases between them. Variable domain in full (rest from reference TRBV28 and TRBJ2-7): DVKVTQSSRYLVKRTGEKVFLECVQDMDHENMFWYRQDPGLGLRLIYFSYDVKMKEKGDIPEGYSVSREKKERFSLILESASTNQTSMYLCASSSSNLKFAYEQYFGPGTRLTVT.

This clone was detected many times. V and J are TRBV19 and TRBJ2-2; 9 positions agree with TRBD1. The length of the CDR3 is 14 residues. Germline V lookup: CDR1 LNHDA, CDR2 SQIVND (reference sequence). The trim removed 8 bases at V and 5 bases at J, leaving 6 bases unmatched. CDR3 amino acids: CASAQGAGTGELFF. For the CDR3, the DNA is TGTGCCAGTGCACAGGGGGCTGGGACCGGGGAGCTGTTTTTT.

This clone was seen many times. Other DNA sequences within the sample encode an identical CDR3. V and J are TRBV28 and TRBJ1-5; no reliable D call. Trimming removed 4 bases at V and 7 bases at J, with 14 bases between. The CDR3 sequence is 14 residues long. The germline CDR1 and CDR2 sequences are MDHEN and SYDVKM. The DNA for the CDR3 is TGTGCCAGCAGTTCGACTCGGCTGTACCAGCCCCAGCATTTT. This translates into CASSSTRLYQPQHF.

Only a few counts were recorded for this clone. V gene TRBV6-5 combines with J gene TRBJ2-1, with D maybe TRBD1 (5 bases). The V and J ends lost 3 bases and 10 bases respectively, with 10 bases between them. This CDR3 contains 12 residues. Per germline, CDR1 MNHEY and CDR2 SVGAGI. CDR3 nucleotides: TGTGCCAGCAGTTATGGGGCCACCGAGCAGTTCTTC. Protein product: CASSYGATEQFF.

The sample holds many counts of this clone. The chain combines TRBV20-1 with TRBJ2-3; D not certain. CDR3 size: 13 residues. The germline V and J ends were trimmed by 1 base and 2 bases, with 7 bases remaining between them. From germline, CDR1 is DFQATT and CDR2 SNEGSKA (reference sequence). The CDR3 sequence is CSARVTSTDTQYF. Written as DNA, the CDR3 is TGCAGTGCTAGAGTTACCTCCACAGATACGCAGTATTTT.

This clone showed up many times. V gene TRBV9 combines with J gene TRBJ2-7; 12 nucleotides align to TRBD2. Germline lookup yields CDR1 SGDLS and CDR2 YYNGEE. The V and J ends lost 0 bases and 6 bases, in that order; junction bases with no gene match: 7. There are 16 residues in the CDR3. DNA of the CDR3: TGTGCCAGCAGCGTAGCTCCTAGCGGGAGGGCGTTCGAGCAGTACTTC. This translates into CASSVAPSGRAFEQYF.

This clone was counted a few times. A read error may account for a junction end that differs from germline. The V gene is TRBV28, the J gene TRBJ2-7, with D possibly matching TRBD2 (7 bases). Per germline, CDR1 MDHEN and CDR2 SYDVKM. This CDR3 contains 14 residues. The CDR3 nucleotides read TGTGCCATCAGTTGGGGGGGGGCGGACTACGAGCATTACTTC. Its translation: CAISWGGADYEHYF.

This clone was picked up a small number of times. The CDR3 sequence: CASSFWDAGGPRELFF. CDR3 DNA sequence: TGTGCCAGCAGTTTTTGGGACGCGGGAGGGCCCAGGGAGCTGTTTTTT. The chain employs TRBV28 and TRBJ2-2; the match to TRBD2 covers 9 bases. From germline, CDR1 is MDHEN and CDR2 SYDVKM. The CDR3 totals 16 residues. The V segment lost 3 bases and the J segment 9 bases; nucleotides outside the gene matches: 11.

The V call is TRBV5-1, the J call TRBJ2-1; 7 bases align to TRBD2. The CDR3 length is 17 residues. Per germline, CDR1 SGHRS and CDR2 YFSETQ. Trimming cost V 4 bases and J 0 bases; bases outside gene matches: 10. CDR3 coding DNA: TGCGCCAGCAGCCTCGCCCGGGGGGATTCCTCCTACAATGAGCAGTTCTTC. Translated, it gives CASSLARGDSSYNEQFF.

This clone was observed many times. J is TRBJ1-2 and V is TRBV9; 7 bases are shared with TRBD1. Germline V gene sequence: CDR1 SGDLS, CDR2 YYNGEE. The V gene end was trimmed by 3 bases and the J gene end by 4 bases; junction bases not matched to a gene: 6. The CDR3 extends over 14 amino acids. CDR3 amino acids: CASSDRQGPYGYTF. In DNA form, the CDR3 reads TGTGCCAGCAGCGATCGACAGGGTCCCTATGGCTACACCTTC. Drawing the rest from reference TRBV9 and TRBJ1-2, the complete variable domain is DSGVTQTPKHLITATGQRVTLRCSPRSGDLSVYWYQQSLDQGLQFLIQYYNGEERAKGNILERFSAQQFPDLHSELNLSSLELGDSALYFCASSDRQGPYGYTFGSGTRLTVV.

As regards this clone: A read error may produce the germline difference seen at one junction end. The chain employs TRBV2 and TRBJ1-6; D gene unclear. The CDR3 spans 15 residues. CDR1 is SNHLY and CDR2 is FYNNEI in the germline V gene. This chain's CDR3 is CASSAKGEYNSSLHF. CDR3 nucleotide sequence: TGTGCCAGCAGTGCGAAGGGTGAGTATAATTCATCCCTCCACTTT.

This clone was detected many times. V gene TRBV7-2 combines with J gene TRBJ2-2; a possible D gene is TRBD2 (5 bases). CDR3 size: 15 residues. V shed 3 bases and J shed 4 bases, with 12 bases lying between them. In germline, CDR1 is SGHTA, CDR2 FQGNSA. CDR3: CASSLVGDITGELFF. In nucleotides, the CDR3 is TGTGCCAGCAGCTTGGTCGGGGATATCACCGGGGAGCTGTTTTTT. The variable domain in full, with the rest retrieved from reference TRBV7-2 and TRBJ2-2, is GAGVSQSPSNKVTEKGKDVELRCDPISGHTALYWYRQSLGQGLEFLIYFQGNSAPDKSGLPSDRFSAERTGGSVSTLTIQRTQQEDSAVYLCASSLVGDITGELFFGEGSRLTVL.

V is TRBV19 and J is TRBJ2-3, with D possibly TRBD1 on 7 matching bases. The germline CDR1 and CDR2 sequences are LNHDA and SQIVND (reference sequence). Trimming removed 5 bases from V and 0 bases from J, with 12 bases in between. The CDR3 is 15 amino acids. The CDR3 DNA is TGTGCCAGTAGTGGGGGGACAGCTAGCACAGATACGCAGTATTTT. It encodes CASSGGTASTDTQYF.

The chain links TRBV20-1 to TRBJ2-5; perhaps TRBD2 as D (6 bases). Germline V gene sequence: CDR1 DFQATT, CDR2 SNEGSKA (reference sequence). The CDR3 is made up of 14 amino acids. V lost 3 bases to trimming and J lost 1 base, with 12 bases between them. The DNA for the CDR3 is TGCAGTGCTAGTATGGAGGGGACCCAAGAGACCCAGTACTTC. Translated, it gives CSASMEGTQETQYF.

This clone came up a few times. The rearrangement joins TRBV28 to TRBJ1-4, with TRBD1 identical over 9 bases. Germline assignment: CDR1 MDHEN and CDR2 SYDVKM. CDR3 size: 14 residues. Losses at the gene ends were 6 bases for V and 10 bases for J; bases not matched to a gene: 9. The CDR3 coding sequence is TGTGCCAGCAGCATAGTACAGGGGGCGGTAAAACTGTTTTTT. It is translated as CASSIVQGAVKLFF.

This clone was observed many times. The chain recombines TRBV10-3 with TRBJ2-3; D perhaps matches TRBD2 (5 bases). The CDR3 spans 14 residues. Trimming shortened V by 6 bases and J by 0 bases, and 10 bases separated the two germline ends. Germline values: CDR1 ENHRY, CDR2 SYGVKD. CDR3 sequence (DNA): TGTGCCATCAGCTCTAGCACTAGCACAGATACGCAGTATTTT. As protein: CAISSSTSTDTQYF.

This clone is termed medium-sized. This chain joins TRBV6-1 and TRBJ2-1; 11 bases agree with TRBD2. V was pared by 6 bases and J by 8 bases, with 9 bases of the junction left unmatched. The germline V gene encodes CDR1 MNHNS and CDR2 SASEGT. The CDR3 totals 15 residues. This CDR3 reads CASSQTSGSWDEQFF. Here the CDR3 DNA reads TGTGCCAGCAGCCAAACTAGCGGGAGTTGGGATGAGCAGTTCTTC.